Each of the 8 T cell receptor beta chains below was sequenced from the same sample in a study of cytomegalovirus exposure and HLA in healthy donors. The PCR was carried out with 60 Vbeta primers and 13 Jbeta primers. Generated by immunoSEQ multiplex PCR, the TCRdb table keeps only in-frame clones and is missing some. The sample comprises 150,000 to 200,000 clones, 60% to 80% of which are singletons, and more than 1.1% rests with the top ten. Sequencing was performed on PBMCs. Receptor source: a woman in her 30s in good health and CMV-seronegative.

The chain links TRBV4-1 to TRBJ1-2, with TRBD1 matching over 7 bases. The J segment lost 4 bases and the V segment lost 0 bases, leaving 5 bases of the junction unmatched. CDR3 length: 15 residues. Germline CDR1 MGHRA, CDR2 YSYEKL. The CDR3 coding sequence is TGCGCCAGCAGCCAAGATAGAGGGGGCGTCTATGGCTACACCTTC. Its protein product is CASSQDRGGVYGYTF.

The genes are TRBV29-1 and TRBJ2-5; maybe TRBD2 (5 bases). The CDR3 runs 13 residues. Germline lookup yields CDR1 SQVTM and CDR2 ANQGSEA. Trimming removed 4 bases from V and 4 bases from J, with 13 bases in between. The CDR3 loop reads CSVGEWRRETQYF. In DNA, the CDR3 is TGCAGCGTTGGCGAATGGAGGCGAGAGACCCAGTACTTC. The variable domain in full, with the rest retrieved from reference TRBV29-1 and TRBJ2-5, is SAVISQKPSRDICQRGTSLTIQCQVDSQVTMMFWYRQQPGQSLTLIATANQGSEATYESGFVIDKFPISRPNLTFSTLTVSNMSPEDSSIYLCSVGEWRRETQYFGPGTRLLVL.

The J gene is TRBJ2-7, the V gene TRBV5-6, with D uncertain. The CDR3 has 12 amino acids. Trimming cost V 4 bases and J 5 bases, with 10 bases left between them. In germline, CDR1 is SGHDT, CDR2 YYEEEE. The CDR3 DNA sequence: TGTGCCAGCAGCGTAATGTTCGACGAGCAGTACTTC. This encodes CASSVMFDEQYF.

The chain links TRBV13 to TRBJ1-2; D may be TRBD1 (6 bases). From germline, CDR1 is PRHDT and CDR2 FYEKMQ (reference sequence). Between the trimmed V and J ends, which lost 4 bases and 4 bases, there was a span of 16 bases. The CDR3 spans 15 residues. The CDR3 DNA reads as TGTGCCAGCAGCTGGGGGGCGGGGGGCCTCTATGGCTACACCTTC. The encoded protein is CASSWGAGGLYGYTF.

The rearrangement uses TRBV6-6 and TRBJ1-5, with D tentatively TRBD1 (5 bases). The germline V gene encodes CDR1 MNHNY and CDR2 SVGAGI (reference sequence). Between the trimmed V and J ends, which lost 6 bases and 6 bases, there was a span of 9 bases. The CDR3 is made up of 12 amino acids. The CDR3 sequence: CASRQGSQPQHF. CDR3 bases: TGTGCCAGCAGGCAGGGAAGTCAGCCCCAGCATTTT.

The chain joins TRBV5-1 to TRBJ2-3, with 7 bases identical to TRBD1. The length of the CDR3 is 15 residues. After removal of 4 bases from V and 5 bases from J, the junction contained 10 bases not matched to a gene. The V gene's germline CDR1 is SGHRS and CDR2 YFSETQ. CDR3 in amino acids: CASSPRGLEGDTQYF. The CDR3 region has the DNA TGCGCCAGCAGCCCGAGGGGGCTTGAGGGAGATACGCAGTATTTT.

This clone was recorded once. The chain uses TRBV12-5 and TRBJ1-4; D is undetermined. The CDR3 runs to 17 residues. Germline loops: CDR1 LGHNT, CDR2 FRNRAP. Deletions cut 6 bases from V and 0 bases from J, with 17 bases between. In DNA, the CDR3 is TGTGCTAGTGGCTTACCCTTGGAGCTTGCAACTAATGAAAAACTGTTTTTT. It codes for CASGLPLELATNEKLFF. The full variable domain, completed using reference TRBV12-5 and TRBJ1-4, is DARVTQTPRHKVTEMGQEVTMRCQPILGHNTVFWYRQTMMQGLELLAYFRNRAPLDDSGMPKDRFSAEMPDATLATLKIQPSEPRDSAVYFCASGLPLELATNEKLFFGSGTQLSVL.

The rearrangement uses TRBV20-1 and TRBJ1-2, with D hard to call. Germline CDR1 reads DFQATT; CDR2 reads SNEGSKA (reference sequence). V was clipped by 3 bases and J by 3 bases, with 2 bases between them. The CDR3 has 10 amino acids. CDR3 loop: CSASDYGYTF. In DNA form, the CDR3 reads TGCAGTGCTAGCGACTATGGCTACACCTTC.